The TCR beta chain under discussion was sequenced for a study of control samples from healthy donors and cancer patients. Libraries were prepared by immunoSEQ multiplex PCR; TCRdb keeps only in-frame clonotypes and omits some of them. Of about 81,000 clones listed, over 90% were seen once; the top ten hold less than 6%. This CDR3 has 13 amino acids. V gave up 4 bases and J gave up 1 base, with 9 bases separating them. The V and J genes are TRBV5-3 and TRBJ2-7; D is undetermined. TRBV5-3 is flagged as an ORF with uncertain function. The sequence derives from a woman aged 18-29 years in good health. Sequencing was done on a sample of blood. CDR3 amino acids: CARSIGRSYEQYF. CDR3 in DNA: TGTGCCAGAAGCATCGGACGGTCCTACGAGCAGTACTTC.